These 14 T cell receptor beta chains share one sample of origin, sequenced in a study of cytomegalovirus exposure and HLA in healthy donors (dated by TCRdb to 2015 to 2018). The library was made by the immunoSEQ multiplex PCR assay. A mixture of 60 forward primers for TCR Vbeta segments and 13 reverse primers for TCR Jbeta segments was used in the multiplex PCR. Here the immuneACCESS table is served through TCRdb, limited to in-frame sequences with V and J called. Missing clones are a known gap in these copies; in checked studies unresolved V genes cover under half, and the rest lacks a known reason. The sample profile shows about 120,000 clones; around 80% of them were found once. Jointly, the top ten make up less than 7.5% of the sample. Sequenced sample: PBMCs. The receptors originated from a man aged 25-40 years in good health and CMV-seropositive.

The V and J genes are TRBV5-6 and TRBJ1-2; D is unclear. The V gene's germline CDR1 is SGHDT and CDR2 YYEEEE. The ends were cut back, 0 bases at V and 0 bases at J, with 12 bases in the middle. The CDR3 has 16 amino acids. The CDR3 loop is CASSLGFGGANYGYTF. CDR3 coding DNA: TGTGCCAGCAGCTTGGGCTTTGGCGGAGCTAACTATGGCTACACCTTC.

CDR3 DNA sequence: TGTGCCATCAGTGAACTAGAAATTGCGGCAGATACGCAGTATTTT. It is translated as CAISELEIAADTQYF. This chain connects TRBV10-3 to TRBJ2-3; tentatively, D is TRBD2 (5 bases). The CDR3 runs 15 residues. Germline CDR1 and CDR2: ENHRY and SYGVKD. Trimming stripped 3 bases from V and 4 bases from J, with 14 bases between.

CDR3 in amino acids: CASRGATPYEQYF. The CDR3 DNA sequence: TGTGCCAGCAGGGGGGCTACCCCCTACGAGCAGTACTTC. The V call is TRBV6-4, the J call TRBJ2-7; tentatively, D is TRBD1 (6 bases). The CDR3 runs to 13 residues. Between the trimmed V and J ends, which lost 6 bases and 2 bases, there was a span of 11 bases. Looked up from germline, CDR1 is MRHNA and CDR2 is SNTAGT.

The gene calls are TRBV27 and TRBJ1-1; D unresolved. The germline V and J ends were trimmed by 3 bases and 5 bases, with 10 bases remaining between them. The CDR3 totals 13 residues. Germline CDR1 is MNHEY and CDR2 is SMNVEV (reference sequence). The CDR3 sequence is CASSFLSGTEAFF. The CDR3 bases are TGTGCCAGCAGTTTTCTATCGGGGACTGAAGCTTTCTTT.

This clone appeared once. The chain joins TRBV2 to TRBJ1-2; 8 nucleotides agree with TRBD1. CDR3 length equals 14 residues. Germline V CDR1 and CDR2: SNHLY, FYNNEI. CDR3 nucleotide sequence: TGTGCGGTCAATATAGGACAGGGCAACTATGGCTACACCTTC. Its protein is CAVNIGQGNYGYTF.

The chain links TRBV2 to TRBJ1-5; possibly TRBD1 for D (5 bases). The CDR3 runs 14 residues. Germline values: CDR1 SNHLY, CDR2 FYNNEI. With 10 bases removed from V and 2 bases from J, the gap between germline ends came to 15 bases. The DNA for the CDR3 is TGTGCCACCTGGAACGGGGGAGGCAATCAGCCCCAGCATTTT. It encodes CATWNGGGNQPQHF.

The chain has TRBV27 and TRBJ2-3, with D possibly being TRBD2 (6 bases). The CDR3 is 15 amino acids. The germline V and J ends were trimmed by 5 bases and 1 base, with 13 bases remaining between them. The germline CDR1 and CDR2 sequences are MNHEY and SMNVEV (reference sequence). CDR3 coding DNA: TGTGCCAGCAGTGCCCGGGACTTGGGCACAGATACGCAGTATTTT. Translated, it gives CASSARDLGTDTQYF.

CDR3 DNA: TGTGCCAGCAGCCAAGCCGACAGGCCCTTACCCTTATCCGGCTACACCTTC. Translating gives CASSQADRPLPLSGYTF. This rearrangement joins TRBV14 to TRBJ1-2; perhaps TRBD1 as D (6 bases). The CDR3 contains 17 residues. Germline CDR1 is SGHDN and CDR2 is FVKESK. Trimming took 1 base from V and 8 from J, leaving 23 bases between them.

The J gene is TRBJ1-1, the V gene TRBV5-4; a possible D gene is TRBD1 (5 bases). Per germline, CDR1 SGHNT and CDR2 YYREEE (reference sequence). This CDR3 spans 16 amino acids. The V gene lost 1 base and the J gene lost 6 bases, with 19 bases spanning the gap. The CDR3 nucleotides read TGTGCCAGCAGCTTGTCCGCCACGGATGGGGGGGCTGAAGCTTTCTTT. Translated, it gives CASSLSATDGGAEAFF.

The V call is TRBV9, the J call TRBJ2-5; D is possibly TRBD1 (6 bases). The DNA end favors TRBJ2-7, so the J call may be wrong. Germline V gene lookup returns CDR1 SGDLS and CDR2 YYNGEE. The CDR3 runs 16 residues. The CDR3 sequence is CASSASYTNRVHEQYF. CDR3 DNA: TGTGCCAGCAGTGCCTCCTACACCAACAGGGTCCACGAGCAGTACTTC.

J is TRBJ1-6 and V is TRBV25-1; D remains ambiguous. The CDR3 is 14 residues long. V lost 1 base, J lost 8 bases, and 9 bases lay in between. CDR1 and CDR2 (germline): MGHDK, SYGVNS. The CDR3 DNA is TGTGCCAGCAGTGAATCCGGGGTCCATTCACCCCTCCACTTT. Its translation is CASSESGVHSPLHF.

The chain couples TRBV4-2 to TRBJ2-7; 7 bases align to TRBD2. The germline gives CDR1 LGHNA, CDR2 YNFKEQ. This CDR3 is built from 16 residues. Trimming cost V 4 bases and J 0 bases; bases outside gene matches: 9. CDR3 sequence (DNA): TGTGCCAGCAGCCGGGGGGGGGAGGCCAGCTCCTACGAGCAGTACTTC. Encoded protein: CASSRGGEASSYEQYF.

This clone was picked up one time. The chain combines TRBV5-1 with TRBJ2-3, with 10 bases lining up with TRBD2. The CDR3 totals 16 residues. V dropped 4 bases and J dropped 4; count of bases not matched to a gene: 9. From germline, CDR1 is SGHRS and CDR2 YFSETQ. CDR3 nucleotides: TGCGCCAGCAGCCAAGTAGCGGGGGGAGTTTCAGATACGCAGTATTTT. Residues: CASSQVAGGVSDTQYF.

The chain couples TRBV9 to TRBJ2-3, with 9 bases lining up with TRBD2. The V and J ends lost 0 bases and 6 bases, in that order; junction bases with no gene match: 11. CDR1 is SGDLS, CDR2 YYNGEE, per germline. The CDR3 length is 17 residues. The DNA for the CDR3 is TGTGCCAGCAGCGTAGCTCCCGGTAGCGGGGGTGGCGATACGCAGTATTTT. Its protein product is CASSVAPGSGGGDTQYF. Full variable domain (outside the CDR3, taken from reference TRBV9 and TRBJ2-3): DSGVTQTPKHLITATGQRVTLRCSPRSGDLSVYWYQQSLDQGLQFLIQYYNGEERAKGNILERFSAQQFPDLHSELNLSSLELGDSALYFCASSVAPGSGGGDTQYFGPGTRLTVL.